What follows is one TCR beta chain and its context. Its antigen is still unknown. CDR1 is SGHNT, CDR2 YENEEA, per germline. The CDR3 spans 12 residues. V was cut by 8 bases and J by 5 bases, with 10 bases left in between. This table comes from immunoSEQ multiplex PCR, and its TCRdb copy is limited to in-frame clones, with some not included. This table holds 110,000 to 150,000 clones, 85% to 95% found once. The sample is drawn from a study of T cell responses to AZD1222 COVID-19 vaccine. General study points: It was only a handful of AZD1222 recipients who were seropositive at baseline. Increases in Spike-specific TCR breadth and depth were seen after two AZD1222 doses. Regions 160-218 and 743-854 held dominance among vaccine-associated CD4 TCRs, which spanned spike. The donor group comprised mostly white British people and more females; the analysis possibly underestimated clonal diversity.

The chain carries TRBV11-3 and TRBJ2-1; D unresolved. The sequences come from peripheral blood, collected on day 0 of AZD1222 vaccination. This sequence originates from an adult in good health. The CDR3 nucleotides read TGTGCCAGCGGTCGGAAGAACAATGAGCAGTTCTTC. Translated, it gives CASGRKNNEQFF.